This T cell receptor beta chain appears in the sequencing data of a study of blood T cell repertoires in COVID-19. Study as a whole: Spain, Italy and the United States supplied samples that represented acute and convalescent COVID-19. PBMCs, B-cell-depleted T cells, or T cells were the source of the cDNA or gDNA that made up the material.

Authors' data handling: Reference gene primer amplification gave estimated nucleated cell counts. The assay was immunoSEQ multiplex PCR, and TCRdb's table has in-frame clones only and misses some. The V and J calls and clone size were taken over from that table, and D and trimming were inferred from the DNA. This sample has under 130,000 clones, with roughly 80% found just once. CDR1 and CDR2 from the germline V gene are SGHRS and YFSETQ. The CDR3 contains 17 residues. The germline V and J ends were trimmed by 1 base and 1 base, with 16 bases remaining between them. The TCR originated in a woman of 80 years or more with acute or convalescent COVID-19. The V and J genes are TRBV5-1 and TRBJ2-3; D is perhaps TRBD1 (6 bases). Input material: peripheral blood. CDR3 region: CASSLNLRDKRTDTQYF. Written as DNA, the CDR3 is TGCGCCAGCAGCTTGAACCTCCGGGACAAACGCACAGATACGCAGTATTTT.